This T cell receptor beta chain was sequenced during a study of OX40 agonist ivuxolimab in advanced cancers. For the study at large: The diagnoses of dose-escalation patients were hepatocellular carcinoma, melanoma, renal cell or head and neck cancer.

Details on this clone: Its antigen remains unidentified.

Study findings and constraints: At doses 0.1 to 3.0 mg/kg, CD4+ and CD8+ clones expanded. Partial responders dosed at 0.1-3.0 mg/kg displayed clonal expansion ranking among the lowest.

Germline values: CDR1 SGHDT, CDR2 YYEEEE. Trimming cost V 5 bases and J 6 bases, with 14 bases left between them. The CDR3 consists of 14 residues. The data were produced by immunoSEQ multiplex PCR, yet TCRdb's version contains in-frame clones alone and is incomplete. Here the sample spans around 44,000 clones, about 89% being singletons. The V call is TRBV5-6, the J call TRBJ2-2; D might be TRBD2 (7 bases). Sequencing was performed on CD4+ or CD8+ T cells sorted from blood, taken in a trial of the OX40 agonist ivuxolimab. This sequence was found in an adult with an advanced solid tumor such as melanoma, head and neck, liver or kidney cancer. Written as DNA, the CDR3 is TGTGCCAGCAGTTCTACAGGGAGGGCCGGGGAGCTGTTTTTT. It specifies CASSSTGRAGELFF.